Listed here are 5 T cell receptor beta chains from one sample, sequenced in a study of blood T cell repertoires in COVID-19. Assay used: immunoSEQ multiplex PCR; TCRdb lists only in-frame clones, some missing. The data contain 150,000 to 200,000 clones, 85% of them singletons. Sequencing was carried out using peripheral blood. Receptors were obtained from a human donor with acute or convalescent COVID-19. The donor label of this sample is uncertain.

V is TRBV28 and J is TRBJ1-5; D is ambiguous. There are 18 residues in the CDR3. Trimming took off 4 bases at V and 0 bases at J, with 19 bases between the two ends. Germline assignment: CDR1 MDHEN and CDR2 SYDVKM. In DNA, the CDR3 is TGTGCCAGCAGTTCCCCGAAAAACAGAGTTGTTAGCAATCAGCCCCAGCATTTT. Amino acids: CASSSPKNRVVSNQPQHF.

V is TRBV5-1 and J is TRBJ2-1; TRBD1 might be the D (6 bases). Germline V lookup: CDR1 SGHRS, CDR2 YFSETQ. V was clipped by 3 bases and J by 10 bases, with 8 bases between them. The CDR3 length is 11 residues. The CDR3 region is CASSSDREQFF. The DNA for the CDR3 is TGCGCCAGCAGCTCCGACAGGGAGCAGTTCTTC.

The chain is built from TRBV28 and TRBJ2-1, with D unresolved. The germline V and J ends were trimmed by 3 bases and 1 base, with 7 bases remaining between them. CDR1 and CDR2 from the germline V gene are MDHEN and SYDVKM. CDR3 length: 14 residues. The CDR3: CASSFLASYNEQFF. The CDR3 DNA sequence: TGTGCCAGCAGTTTCTTAGCATCCTACAATGAGCAGTTCTTC.

This chain links TRBV13 with TRBJ1-1; no clear D. Per germline, CDR1 PRHDT and CDR2 FYEKMQ (reference sequence). V lost 4 bases and J 0 bases, leaving 6 bases between the germline ends. The CDR3 is 13 amino acids. CDR3 amino acids: CASSSRVNTEAFF. CDR3 sequence (DNA): TGTGCCAGCAGCTCCCGGGTGAACACTGAAGCTTTCTTT.

The chain recombines TRBV10-3 with TRBJ2-3, with TRBD2 identical over 15 bases. Losses at the gene ends were 3 bases for V and 0 bases for J; bases not matched to a gene: 13. The length of the CDR3 is 21 residues. Germline loops: CDR1 ENHRY, CDR2 SYGVKD. CDR3 nucleotide sequence: TGTGCCATCAGTGATCCGGGACTAGCGGGGGGCCCTGACTCTAGCACAGATACGCAGTATTTT. The encoded protein is CAISDPGLAGGPDSSTDTQYF.